This TCR beta chain was sequenced for a study of T-cell reconstitution after alpha-beta-depleted transplantation in children. Unique molecular identifiers were used in preparing the TCRbeta library. TCRdb re-called the PCR reads through MiXCR, storing one row per CDR3 protein. The repertoire holds approximately 500,000 distinct CDR3 sequences, about a quarter seen once, with around a third in the top ten. The germline V gene has CDR1 ENHRY and CDR2 SYGVKD. The CDR3 totals 13 residues. V shed 4 bases and J shed 5 bases, with 11 bases lying between them. With regard to this clonotype: What it binds is not known.

The study's findings and limits: The study reportedly traced alpha-beta T cells about two months after transplant to several hundred expanded graft clones. Some patients showed high day-60 TCRbeta diversity, which derived from surviving recipient T cells and thymic progenitors. Diversity and T-cell counts at one year after transplant derived mostly from new T cells.

The chain is built from TRBV10-3 and TRBJ1-1; D gene ambiguous. This sequence was found in a boy younger than two with Wiskott-Aldrich syndrome, due to receive a stem cell transplant. The sequences come from PBMCs, collected before TCRalphabeta/CD19-depleted stem cell transplant. This CDR3 reads CAISAGGSTEAFF. The CDR3 nucleotides are TGTGCCATCAGTGCCGGAGGGAGTACTGAAGCTTTCTTT.